The rows below give T cell receptor beta chains drawn from one sample of a study of blood T cells in healthy people across ages. In TCRdb, the 5' RACE reads were re-called with MiXCR into one record per CDR3 protein. Of over 1,500,000 distinct CDR3 sequences listed, 30% to 40% were seen once; the top ten hold under 30%. The sequenced sample was blood. The receptors derive from a human donor in good health. Both conserved end residues are part of each CDR3. A D gene is named only where the DNA matches it firmly. Not all rows give a size; the values are once, few, many and, for expanded clones, a class.

J gene: TRBJ2-7; V gene: TRBV25-1; D gene: -; clone size: -; CDR3 DNA: TGTGCCAGCACCCCGGGACGGGAGCCTTACGAGCAGTACTTC; CDR3 protein: CASTPGREPYEQYF
J gene: TRBJ1-2; V gene: TRBV14; D gene: -; clone size: -; CDR3 DNA: TGTGCCAGCAGCCACCAGGGGTTTTACGGCTACACCTTC; CDR3 protein: CASSHQGFYGYTF
J gene: TRBJ2-1; V gene: TRBV5-1; D gene: -; clone size: few; CDR3 DNA: TGCGCCAGCAGCTTGGACTCGTCTTATGAGCAGTTCTTC; CDR3 protein: CASSLDSSYEQFF
J gene: TRBJ1-2; V gene: TRBV21-1; D gene: -; clone size: -; CDR3 DNA: TGTGCCAGCAACAAGACAGGGGGCGCATTCTGTGGCTACACCTTC; CDR3 protein: CASNKTGGAFCGYTF
J gene: TRBJ2-3; V gene: TRBV20-1; D gene: TRBD2; clone size: -; CDR3 DNA: TGCAGTGCTAGAGAAACAAGCGGGGGGGGAACAGATACGCAGTATTTT; CDR3 protein: CSARETSGGGTDTQYF
J gene: TRBJ2-5; V gene: TRBV2; D gene: TRBD2; clone size: -; CDR3 DNA: TGTGCCGGAGGACTAGTTCAAGAGACCCAGTACTTC; CDR3 protein: CAGGLVQETQYF
J gene: TRBJ1-2; V gene: TRBV20-1; D gene: -; clone size: -; CDR3 DNA: TGCAGTGCTACCCCTTATGGCTACACCTTC; CDR3 protein: CSATPYGYTF
J gene: TRBJ1-2; V gene: TRBV10-3; D gene: -; clone size: -; CDR3 DNA: TGTGCCATCAGTGAGGTGGGGAACTCTGGCTACACCTTC; CDR3 protein: CAISEVGNSGYTF
J gene: TRBJ1-1; V gene: TRBV10-3; D gene: TRBD1; clone size: -; CDR3 DNA: TGTGCCATGACGGACAGGGAGGGGAACACTGAAGCTTTCTTT; CDR3 protein: CAMTDREGNTEAFF
J gene: TRBJ2-5; V gene: TRBV12-3/TRBV12-4; D gene: TRBD2; clone size: few; CDR3 DNA: TGTGCCAGCAGTTCCCTGACTAGCGCCGGGAAGACCCAGTACTTC; CDR3 protein: CASSSLTSAGKTQYF
J gene: TRBJ2-4; V gene: TRBV7-2; D gene: TRBD1; clone size: -; CDR3 DNA: TGTGCCAGCAGCAAAGGACAGGGGGCCCAAAACATTCAGTACTTC; CDR3 protein: CASSKGQGAQNIQYF
J gene: TRBJ2-4; V gene: TRBV6-2/TRBV6-3; D gene: -; clone size: few; CDR3 DNA: TGTGCCAGCACGGGGCTTGAGCAGTACTTC; CDR3 protein: CASTGLEQYF
J gene: TRBJ2-5; V gene: TRBV5-5; D gene: -; clone size: few; CDR3 DNA: TGTGCCAGCAGCGCCCGGGACTACCAAGAGACCCAGTACTTC; CDR3 protein: CASSARDYQETQYF
J gene: TRBJ1-6; V gene: TRBV7-2; D gene: -; clone size: -; CDR3 DNA: TGTGCCAGCAGCTCACTATATAATTCACCCCTCCACTTT; CDR3 protein: CASSSLYNSPLHF
J gene: TRBJ2-1; V gene: TRBV27; D gene: -; clone size: -; CDR3 DNA: TGTGCCAGCAGGACGTGCAATGAGCAGTTCTTC; CDR3 protein: CASRTCNEQFF
J gene: TRBJ2-1; V gene: TRBV20-1; D gene: -; clone size: -; CDR3 DNA: TGCAGTGCTAGAGATTTTTCCAGGGGCAGCTACAATGAGCAGTTCTTC; CDR3 protein: CSARDFSRGSYNEQFF
J gene: TRBJ1-1; V gene: TRBV5-6; D gene: -; clone size: -; CDR3 DNA: TGTGCCAGCAGCTTTCAGACAGGACCGAACACTGAAGCTTTCTTT; CDR3 protein: CASSFQTGPNTEAFF
J gene: TRBJ1-2; V gene: TRBV11-2; D gene: -; clone size: few; CDR3 DNA: TGTGCCAGCAGCCCTGGGGGGGCAGCTGGCTACACCTTC; CDR3 protein: CASSPGGAAGYTF
J gene: TRBJ2-1; V gene: TRBV15; D gene: -; clone size: -; CDR3 DNA: TGTGCCACCAGCACGGGGGACAGCTATGAGCAGTTCTTC; CDR3 protein: CATSTGDSYEQFF
J gene: TRBJ1-1; V gene: TRBV29-1; D gene: -; clone size: -; CDR3 DNA: TGCAGCGTCTCCACCGGCGTAAACACTGAAGCTTTCTTT; CDR3 protein: CSVSTGVNTEAFF
J gene: TRBJ2-1; V gene: TRBV11-3; D gene: TRBD2; clone size: few; CDR3 DNA: TGTGCCCGCAGCTTATCCGGGACTAGCTACAATGAGCAGTTCTTC; CDR3 protein: CARSLSGTSYNEQFF
J gene: TRBJ2-2; V gene: TRBV12-3/TRBV12-4; D gene: TRBD1; clone size: few; CDR3 DNA: TGTGCCAGCACCGGGACAGGCAACACCGGGGAGCTGTTTTTT; CDR3 protein: CASTGTGNTGELFF
J gene: TRBJ1-4; V gene: TRBV28; D gene: -; clone size: -; CDR3 DNA: TGTGCCAGCAGTGGGGAGAATGAAAAACTGTTTTTT; CDR3 protein: CASSGENEKLFF
J gene: TRBJ2-3; V gene: TRBV6-2/TRBV6-3; D gene: TRBD2; clone size: -; CDR3 DNA: TGTGCCAGCAGTCCAGGGACTAGCGCAAACACAGATACGCAGTATTTT; CDR3 protein: CASSPGTSANTDTQYF
J gene: TRBJ1-4; V gene: TRBV7-6; D gene: TRBD1; clone size: -; CDR3 DNA: TGTGCCAGCAGCCCACCGACAGGGCCGGATAATGAAAAACTGTTTTTT; CDR3 protein: CASSPPTGPDNEKLFF
J gene: TRBJ2-5; V gene: TRBV5-1; D gene: -; clone size: -; CDR3 DNA: TGCGCCAGCAGCGTAGGACCCTCGGATCAAGAGACCCAGTACTTC; CDR3 protein: CASSVGPSDQETQYF
J gene: TRBJ2-1; V gene: TRBV29-1; D gene: TRBD1; clone size: -; CDR3 DNA: TGCAGCGTTGGGACAGGGGAGTTCGATGAGCAGTTCTTC; CDR3 protein: CSVGTGEFDEQFF
J gene: TRBJ2-3; V gene: TRBV29-1; D gene: -; clone size: few; CDR3 DNA: TGCAGCGTTGAAGCGGGGTTTACGCAGTATTTT; CDR3 protein: CSVEAGFTQYF
J gene: TRBJ1-2; V gene: TRBV4-1; D gene: -; clone size: -; CDR3 DNA: TGCGCCAGCAGCCAAGATGTGAGGCCCGTTGGGGGCTACACCTTC; CDR3 protein: CASSQDVRPVGGYTF
J gene: TRBJ1-2; V gene: TRBV7-2; D gene: -; clone size: -; CDR3 DNA: TGTGCCAGCAGCTTAGTGTGGCAGGGAAACGGCTACACCTTC; CDR3 protein: CASSLVWQGNGYTF
J gene: TRBJ1-2; V gene: TRBV4-3; D gene: -; clone size: -; CDR3 DNA: TGCGCCAGCAGCCAAGATAGAGGGGACAACTATGGCTACACCTTC; CDR3 protein: CASSQDRGDNYGYTF
J gene: TRBJ1-4; V gene: TRBV6-5; D gene: TRBD1; clone size: few; CDR3 DNA: TGTGCCAGCAGTTACACCGTACAGGGGAGGAATGAAAAACTGTTTTTT; CDR3 protein: CASSYTVQGRNEKLFF
J gene: TRBJ1-2; V gene: TRBV5-1; D gene: -; clone size: -; CDR3 DNA: TGCGCCAGCAGCTTAGATGGCAGGACAGTCTATGGCTACACCTTC; CDR3 protein: CASSLDGRTVYGYTF
J gene: TRBJ2-1; V gene: TRBV3-1; D gene: -; clone size: -; CDR3 DNA: TGTGCCAGCAGCCCACGGTGGACCCCCTACAATGAGCAGTTCTTC; CDR3 protein: CASSPRWTPYNEQFF
J gene: TRBJ2-5; V gene: TRBV6-5; D gene: TRBD2; clone size: few; CDR3 DNA: TGTGCCAGCACTTCCCCTAGCGGGGAGACCCAGTACTTC; CDR3 protein: CASTSPSGETQYF
J gene: TRBJ1-2; V gene: TRBV6-2/TRBV6-3; D gene: -; clone size: few; CDR3 DNA: TGTGCCAGCAGTTTCAGCGGGGAGGGCTACACCTTC; CDR3 protein: CASSFSGEGYTF
J gene: TRBJ1-5; V gene: TRBV6-2/TRBV6-3; D gene: -; clone size: once; CDR3 DNA: TGTACCAGCAGTTATAACGTGCAGCCCCAGCATTTT; CDR3 protein: CTSSYNVQPQHF
J gene: TRBJ2-7; V gene: TRBV7-8; D gene: TRBD1; clone size: few; CDR3 DNA: TGTGCCAGCAGCCGTGAGACCGGGACAGGTTCCTACGAGCAGTACTTC; CDR3 protein: CASSRETGTGSYEQYF
J gene: TRBJ2-7; V gene: TRBV20-1; D gene: -; clone size: few; CDR3 DNA: TGCAGTGCGCACAATACAGGGAAGTACGAGCAGTACTTC; CDR3 protein: CSAHNTGKYEQYF
J gene: TRBJ2-4; V gene: TRBV9; D gene: TRBD2; clone size: -; CDR3 DNA: TGTGCCAGCAGCGTAGCGGTAGCGGGGAACCCAAATGGGGACATTCAGTACTTC; CDR3 protein: CASSVAVAGNPNGDIQYF
J gene: TRBJ1-5; V gene: TRBV7-2; D gene: -; clone size: -; CDR3 DNA: TGTGCCAGCAGCTTTAAGACGGGGGATCAGCCCCAGCATTTT; CDR3 protein: CASSFKTGDQPQHF
J gene: TRBJ1-2; V gene: TRBV4-2; D gene: TRBD1; clone size: -; CDR3 DNA: TGTGCCAGCAGCGTAATCCAGGGGGCGCGGGGCTACACCTTC; CDR3 protein: CASSVIQGARGYTF
J gene: TRBJ2-1; V gene: TRBV29-1; D gene: TRBD2; clone size: many; CDR3 DNA: TGCAGCGCCGAGACTAGCGGGGGGGCAGGTGAGCAGTTCTTC; CDR3 protein: CSAETSGGAGEQFF
J gene: TRBJ2-1; V gene: TRBV4-1; D gene: -; clone size: -; CDR3 DNA: TGCGCCAGCAAAGGGATCAATGAGCAGTTCTTC; CDR3 protein: CASKGINEQFF
J gene: TRBJ1-6; V gene: TRBV5-6; D gene: TRBD1; clone size: few; CDR3 DNA: TGTGCCAGCAGTACCCGGGACAGGGGCAATTCACCCCTCCACTTT; CDR3 protein: CASSTRDRGNSPLHF
J gene: TRBJ2-7; V gene: TRBV15; D gene: -; clone size: -; CDR3 DNA: TGTGCCACCAGCTTAAGTAGGACAAGCTCCTACAATGAGCAGTACTTC; CDR3 protein: CATSLSRTSSYNEQYF
J gene: TRBJ1-2; V gene: TRBV7-9; D gene: -; clone size: -; CDR3 DNA: TGTGCCAGCAGCTTAGTAAAGGACGGGACAGGCTACACCTTC; CDR3 protein: CASSLVKDGTGYTF
J gene: TRBJ2-1; V gene: TRBV3-1; D gene: TRBD1; clone size: -; CDR3 DNA: TGTGCCAGCGGCCAGACAGGGGGACTCTACAATGAGCAGTTCTTC; CDR3 protein: CASGQTGGLYNEQFF
J gene: TRBJ2-4; V gene: TRBV4-2; D gene: TRBD1; clone size: -; CDR3 DNA: TGTGCCAGCAGCCACAGATTCGGACAGGGGGCGGAAGAGCAGTACTTC; CDR3 protein: CASSHRFGQGAEEQYF
J gene: TRBJ1-2; V gene: TRBV20-1; D gene: -; clone size: few; CDR3 DNA: TGCAGTGCTAGAGTGCTTGACAACTATGGCTACACCTTC; CDR3 protein: CSARVLDNYGYTF
J gene: TRBJ1-1; V gene: TRBV20-1; D gene: -; clone size: -; CDR3 DNA: TGCAGTGCTAGAGAGGGGATAGGCACTGAAGCTTTCTTT; CDR3 protein: CSAREGIGTEAFF
J gene: TRBJ2-3; V gene: TRBV2; D gene: -; clone size: -; CDR3 DNA: TGTGCCAGCAGTTACAACGCCTGGGGGGATACGCAGTATTTT; CDR3 protein: CASSYNAWGDTQYF
J gene: TRBJ1-2; V gene: TRBV4-3; D gene: TRBD1; clone size: few; CDR3 DNA: TGCGCCAGCAGCCCCGTCACTGGGGACAGGGGTTGGTTCGATGGCTACACCTTC; CDR3 protein: CASSPVTGDRGWFDGYTF
J gene: TRBJ2-4; V gene: TRBV15; D gene: -; clone size: few; CDR3 DNA: TGTGCCACCAGCAACACAGGGAAAAACATTCAGTACTTC; CDR3 protein: CATSNTGKNIQYF
J gene: TRBJ2-7; V gene: TRBV7-6; D gene: TRBD2; clone size: few; CDR3 DNA: TGTGCCAGCAGCTCCGTAGCGGGGCGCGCCTCCTACGAGCAGTACTTC; CDR3 protein: CASSSVAGRASYEQYF
J gene: TRBJ1-2; V gene: TRBV7-6; D gene: -; clone size: -; CDR3 DNA: TGTGCCAGCAGCCCGAACTTGGGGGGGAAGGAGTTTGGCTACACCTTC; CDR3 protein: CASSPNLGGKEFGYTF
J gene: TRBJ1-2; V gene: TRBV9; D gene: -; clone size: -; CDR3 DNA: TGTGCCAGCAGCGTAGGAGCAGGGCGGGGGAATGGCTACACCTTC; CDR3 protein: CASSVGAGRGNGYTF
J gene: TRBJ2-7; V gene: TRBV20-1; D gene: TRBD2; clone size: -; CDR3 DNA: TGCAGTGCCGAGAAGGGACTAGCCGACTACGAGCAGTACTTC; CDR3 protein: CSAEKGLADYEQYF
J gene: TRBJ2-5; V gene: TRBV12-3/TRBV12-4; D gene: TRBD1; clone size: -; CDR3 DNA: TGTGCCAGCAGAGGACAGGGGAGAGGGGGAGAGACCCAGTACTTC; CDR3 protein: CASRGQGRGGETQYF
J gene: TRBJ2-7; V gene: TRBV7-9; D gene: -; clone size: -; CDR3 DNA: TGTGCCAGCAGCTTAGCGCGGTCCGGGCGGCCCTACGAGCAGTACTTC; CDR3 protein: CASSLARSGRPYEQYF